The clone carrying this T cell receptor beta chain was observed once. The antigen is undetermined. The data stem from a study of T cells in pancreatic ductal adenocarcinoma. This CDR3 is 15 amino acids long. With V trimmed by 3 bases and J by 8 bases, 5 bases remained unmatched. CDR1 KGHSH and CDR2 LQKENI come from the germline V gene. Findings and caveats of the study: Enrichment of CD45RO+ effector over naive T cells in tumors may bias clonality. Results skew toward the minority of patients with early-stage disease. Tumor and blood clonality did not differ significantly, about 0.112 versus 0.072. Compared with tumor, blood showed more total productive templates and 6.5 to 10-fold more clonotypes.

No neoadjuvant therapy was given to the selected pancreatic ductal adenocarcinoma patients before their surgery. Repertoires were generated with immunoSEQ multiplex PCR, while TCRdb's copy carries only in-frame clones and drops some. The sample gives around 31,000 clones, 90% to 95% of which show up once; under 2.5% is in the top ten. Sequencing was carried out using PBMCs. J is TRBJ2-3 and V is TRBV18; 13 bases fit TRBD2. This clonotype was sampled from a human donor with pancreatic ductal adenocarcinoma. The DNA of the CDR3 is TGTGCCAGCTCACCGGAAGGACTAGCGGGGGTTACGCAGTATTTT. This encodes CASSPEGLAGVTQYF. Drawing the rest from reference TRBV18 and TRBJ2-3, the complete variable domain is NAGVMQNPRHLVRRRGQEARLRCSPMKGHSHVYWYRQLPEEGLKFMVYLQKENIIDESGMPKERFSAEFPKEGPSILRIQQVVRGDSAAYFCASSPEGLAGVTQYFGPGTRLTVL.